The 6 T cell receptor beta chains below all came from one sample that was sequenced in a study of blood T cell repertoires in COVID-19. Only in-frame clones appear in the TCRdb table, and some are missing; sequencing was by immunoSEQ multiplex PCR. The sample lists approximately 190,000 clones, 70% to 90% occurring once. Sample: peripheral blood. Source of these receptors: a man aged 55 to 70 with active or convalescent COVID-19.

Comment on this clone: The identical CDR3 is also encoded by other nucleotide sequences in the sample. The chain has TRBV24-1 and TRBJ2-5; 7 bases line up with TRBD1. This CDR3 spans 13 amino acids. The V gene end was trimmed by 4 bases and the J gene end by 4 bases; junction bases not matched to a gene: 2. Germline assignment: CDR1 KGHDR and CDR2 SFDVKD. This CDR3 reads CATSDYRGETQYF. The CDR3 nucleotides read TGTGCCACCAGTGACTACAGGGGAGAGACCCAGTACTTC.

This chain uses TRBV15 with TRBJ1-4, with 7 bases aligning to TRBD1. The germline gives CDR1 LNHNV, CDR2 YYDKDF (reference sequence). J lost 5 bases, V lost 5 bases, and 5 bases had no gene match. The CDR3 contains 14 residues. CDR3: CATSGGTANEKLFF. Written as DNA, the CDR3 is TGTGCCACCAGCGGCGGGACAGCCAATGAAAAACTGTTTTTT.

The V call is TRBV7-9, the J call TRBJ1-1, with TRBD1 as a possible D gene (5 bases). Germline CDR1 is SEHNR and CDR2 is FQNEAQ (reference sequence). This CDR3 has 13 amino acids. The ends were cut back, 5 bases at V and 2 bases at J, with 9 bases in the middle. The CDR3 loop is CASSHDSNTEAFF. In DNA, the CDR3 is TGTGCCAGCAGCCACGACAGCAACACTGAAGCTTTCTTT.

Here the CDR3 reads CSVGQDANQPQHF. In DNA form, the CDR3 reads TGCAGCGTTGGACAGGATGCTAATCAGCCCCAGCATTTT. The chain links TRBV29-1 to TRBJ1-5; D perhaps matches TRBD1 (6 bases). Trimming stripped 4 bases from V and 4 bases from J, with 11 bases between. Germline V CDR1 and CDR2: SQVTM, ANQGSEA. This CDR3 region has 13 residues.

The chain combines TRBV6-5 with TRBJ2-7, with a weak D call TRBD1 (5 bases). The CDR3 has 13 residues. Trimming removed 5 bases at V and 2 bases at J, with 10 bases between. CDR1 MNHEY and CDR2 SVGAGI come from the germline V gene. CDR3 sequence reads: CASSPGHTYEQYF. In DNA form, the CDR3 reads TGTGCCAGCAGTCCTGGACATACCTACGAGCAGTACTTC.

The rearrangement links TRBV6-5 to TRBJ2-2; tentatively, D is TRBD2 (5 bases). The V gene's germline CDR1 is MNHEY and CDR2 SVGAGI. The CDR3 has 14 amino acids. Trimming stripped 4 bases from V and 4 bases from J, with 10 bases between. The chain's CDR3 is CASSSGLSTGELFF. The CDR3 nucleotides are TGTGCCAGCAGTTCAGGACTGAGCACCGGGGAGCTGTTTTTT.